The 29 T cell receptor beta chains given below trace back to one sample, sequenced in a study of lymphopenia after photon versus proton radiotherapy. Here immunoSEQ multiplex PCR was the method, and the copy in TCRdb shows in-frame clones only, minus some. The table records tens of thousands of clones, about 90% of them present only once. The source was peripheral blood, collected from a patient treated with photon-based radiotherapy. The receptors shown here come from a man aged 60-69 years with cholangiocarcinoma.

The chain uses TRBV28 and TRBJ2-5, with 8 bases matching TRBD1. V lost 5 bases and J lost 4; bases outside the gene matches: 9. CDR1 and CDR2 (germline): MDHEN, SYDVKM. The CDR3 is made up of 15 amino acids. CDR3 bases: TGTGCCAGCAGTGTGCCCGGGACAGGTGGAGAGACCCAGTACTTC. It is translated as CASSVPGTGGETQYF. The whole variable domain, filled in from reference TRBV28 and TRBJ2-5, reads DVKVTQSSRYLVKRTGEKVFLECVQDMDHENMFWYRQDPGLGLRLIYFSYDVKMKEKGDIPEGYSVSREKKERFSLILESASTNQTSMYLCASSVPGTGGETQYFGPGTRLLVL.

This sequence joins TRBV2 and TRBJ1-4; D possibly corresponds to TRBD1 (6 bases). Trimming shortened V by 0 bases and J by 8 bases, and 16 bases separated the two germline ends. The CDR3 covers 16 residues. CDR1 and CDR2 (germline): SNHLY, FYNNEI. This CDR3 is CASSEALRGAGEKLFF. The CDR3 coding sequence is TGTGCCAGCAGTGAAGCGCTTCGGGGGGCTGGGGAAAAACTGTTTTTT.

The V and J genes are TRBV5-8 and TRBJ2-7; D assignment may be TRBD1 or TRBD2 (5 bases each). V was trimmed by 5 bases and J by 0 bases, leaving 21 bases between them. There are 17 residues in the CDR3. In germline, CDR1 is SGHTS, CDR2 YDEGEE. The CDR3, as DNA: TGTGCCAGCAGTTCGGAACACCGGGACGTGAGCTCCTACGAGCAGTACTTC. Translating gives CASSSEHRDVSSYEQYF.

The chain uses TRBV7-8 and TRBJ1-2, with D perhaps TRBD1 (5 bases). Germline values: CDR1 SGHVS, CDR2 FQNEAQ. Trimming pared 7 bases from V and 2 bases from J, leaving 14 bases between. The CDR3 totals 14 residues. As DNA, the CDR3 is TGTGCCAGCAAAATAGGGGCAGGAAACTATGGCTACACCTTC. Translating it yields CASKIGAGNYGYTF.

The chain joins TRBV5-6 to TRBJ2-1; the D is unclear. Germline CDR1 SGHDT, CDR2 YYEEEE. The CDR3 runs to 14 residues. V was trimmed by 2 bases and J by 2 bases, leaving 8 bases between them. The DNA of the CDR3 is TGTGCCAGCAGCTTTCTGCAAACCTACAATGAGCAGTTCTTC. Protein sequence: CASSFLQTYNEQFF.

J is TRBJ1-2 and V is TRBV28, with a tentative D call TRBD1 (6 bases). V lost 5 bases to trimming and J lost 5 bases, with 21 bases between them. Germline-derived CDR1 and CDR2 are MDHEN and SYDVKM. The length of the CDR3 is 16 residues. The CDR3 DNA reads as TGTGCCAGCAGTCCCTATCTTCGAGGGGGAGATTATGGCTACACCTTC. It encodes CASSPYLRGGDYGYTF.

This clone was seen once. V and J are TRBV5-1 and TRBJ1-1; possibly TRBD1 for D (5 bases). This CDR3 contains 15 residues. Trimming took 3 bases from V and 0 from J, leaving 12 bases between them. Germline CDR1 and CDR2: SGHRS and YFSETQ. The CDR3 loop is CASSSRQNLNTEAFF. The CDR3 DNA reads as TGCGCCAGCAGCTCGAGACAGAACCTGAACACTGAAGCTTTCTTT.

The chain combines TRBV28 with TRBJ1-1; no clear D. The CDR3 is 10 amino acids. The germline V and J ends were trimmed by 4 bases and 8 bases, with 5 bases remaining between them. Germline CDR1 MDHEN, CDR2 SYDVKM. CDR3 DNA: TGTGCCAGCAGTTCGTTCGAAGCTTTCTTT. It codes for CASSSFEAFF.

The rearrangement links TRBV21-1 to TRBJ2-4; the table calls TRBD2, which could not be checked here. TRBV21-1 has pseudogene status. This CDR3 is built from 16 residues. As DNA, the CDR3 is TGTGCCAGCAGCAAAGTAGCGGGAGAGGCCAAAAACATTCAGTACTTC. The encoded protein is CASSKVAGEAKNIQYF.

The rearrangement links TRBV5-6 to TRBJ2-7; no definite D call. Germline V CDR1 and CDR2: SGHDT, YYEEEE. Trimming stripped 4 bases from V and 0 bases from J, with 2 bases between. The CDR3 covers 11 residues. This CDR3 reads CASSVSYEQYF. The CDR3 bases are TGTGCCAGCAGCGTCTCCTACGAGCAGTACTTC.

The chain is built from TRBV5-1 and TRBJ1-1; possible D gene TRBD1, 5 bases. CDR3 size: 15 residues. The germline CDR1 and CDR2 sequences are SGHRS and YFSETQ. The ends were cut back, 0 bases at V and 5 bases at J, with 14 bases in the middle. The CDR3 DNA reads as TGCGCCAGCAGCTTGGCCGGGGCCCCCAGAACTGAAGCTTTCTTT. Amino acid sequence: CASSLAGAPRTEAFF. The entire variable domain, with the rest obtained from reference TRBV5-1 and TRBJ1-1, is as follows: KAGVTQTPRYLIKTRGQQVTLSCSPISGHRSVSWYQQTPGQGLQFLFEYFSETQRNKGNFPGRFSGRQFSNSRSEMNVSTLELGDSALYLCASSLAGAPRTEAFFGQGTRLTVV.

The CDR3 DNA follows: TGTGCCAGCAGCCAAGAGGTTGACAGGAGACGCACAGATACGCAGTATTTT. Amino acids: CASSQEVDRRRTDTQYF. The J gene is TRBJ2-3, the V gene TRBV4-2; D might be TRBD1 (6 bases). The CDR3 covers 17 residues. V was trimmed by 0 bases and J by 1 base, leaving 14 bases between them. From germline, CDR1 is LGHNA and CDR2 YNFKEQ.

This clone was seen once. The chain has TRBV5-4 and TRBJ2-1; D might be TRBD1 (6 bases). Germline V CDR1 and CDR2: SGHNT, YYREEE (reference sequence). Trimming took 0 bases from V and 9 from J, leaving 10 bases between them. The CDR3 consists of 13 residues. The chain's CDR3 is CASSLGQAAEQFF. In DNA form, the CDR3 reads TGTGCCAGCAGCTTGGGACAGGCAGCTGAGCAGTTCTTC.

V is TRBV10-1 and J is TRBJ1-1; 7 positions match TRBD1. J gave up 3 bases and V 5 bases, and 3 bases lay outside the gene matches. CDR1 is WNHNN and CDR2 is SYGVQD in the germline V gene (reference sequence). The length of the CDR3 is 13 residues. Here the CDR3 reads CASSSGGDTEAFF. DNA for the CDR3: TGCGCCAGCAGTTCAGGGGGGGACACTGAAGCTTTCTTT.

V is TRBV7-2 and J is TRBJ1-5; 8 bases are a match to TRBD1. CDR3 length equals 15 residues. V shed 2 bases, J shed 2 bases, and the junction held 2 bases outside the gene matches. Germline V gives CDR1 SGHTA, CDR2 FQGNSA. CDR3 region: CASSLQGAGNQPQHF. CDR3 sequence (DNA): TGTGCCAGCAGCTTACAGGGGGCGGGCAATCAGCCCCAGCATTTT.

The genes are TRBV6-6 and TRBJ1-4; 8 bases are shared with TRBD1. Germline-derived CDR1 and CDR2 are MNHNY and SVGAGI (reference sequence). This CDR3 spans 15 amino acids. V was clipped by 0 bases and J by 8 bases; unmatched bases: 5. CDR3 nucleotides: TGTGCCAGCAGTTACTCGTTCGCAGGGGGCGAAAAACTGTTTTTT. Protein sequence: CASSYSFAGGEKLFF.

V usage is TRBV7-9 and J usage is TRBJ2-1, with a tentative D call TRBD1 (5 bases). V was pared by 3 bases and J by 6 bases, with 9 bases between. Germline CDR1 is SEHNR and CDR2 is FQNEAQ (reference sequence). CDR3 length: 13 amino acids. This CDR3 reads CASSFSGINEQFF. CDR3 DNA sequence: TGTGCCAGCAGCTTTTCAGGGATCAATGAGCAGTTCTTC.

The chain recombines TRBV7-9 with TRBJ1-1, with no clear D. V was pared by 5 bases and J by 8 bases, with 12 bases between. From germline, CDR1 is SEHNR and CDR2 FQNEAQ (reference sequence). This CDR3 contains 12 residues. In nucleotides, the CDR3 is TGTGCCAGCAGCATGGCGGGTAAGGAAGCTTTCTTT. Its protein product is CASSMAGKEAFF.

The chain recombines TRBV5-1 with TRBJ2-3, with TRBD2 identical over 7 bases. The CDR3 is 15 residues long. Trimming removed 6 bases from V and 5 bases from J; junction bases left unmatched: 12. Germline CDR1 and CDR2: SGHRS and YFSETQ. In DNA, the CDR3 is TGCGCCAGCACCCCTAGCGGAGGGCGTCAAGATACGCAGTATTTT. Encoded protein: CASTPSGGRQDTQYF.

The chain is built from TRBV2 and TRBJ2-7, with D perhaps TRBD1 (6 bases). Between the trimmed V and J ends, which lost 2 bases and 3 bases, there was a span of 11 bases. The germline CDR1 and CDR2 sequences are SNHLY and FYNNEI. This CDR3 is built from 14 residues. Written as DNA, the CDR3 is TGTGCCAGCAGTGAATTTGGGACACTCTACGAGCAGTACTTC. Translating gives CASSEFGTLYEQYF. The full variable domain, completed using reference TRBV2 and TRBJ2-7, is EPEVTQTPSHQVTQMGQEVILRCVPISNHLYFYWYRQILGQKVEFLVSFYNNEISEKSEIFDDQFSVERPDGSNFTLKIRSTKLEDSAMYFCASSEFGTLYEQYFGPGTRLTVT.

J is TRBJ2-1 and V is TRBV19, with a weak D call TRBD1 (5 bases). The germline CDR1 and CDR2 sequences are LNHDA and SQIVND (reference sequence). This CDR3 contains 14 residues. V was pared by 3 bases and J by 7 bases, with 13 bases between. The CDR3 reads CASSIPGYYNEQFF. CDR3 nucleotide sequence: TGTGCCAGTAGTATCCCAGGGTACTATAATGAGCAGTTCTTC.

The V and J genes are TRBV7-8 and TRBJ1-6; no definite D call. CDR3 length: 14 amino acids. Trimming took off 4 bases at V and 7 bases at J, with 11 bases between the two ends. In germline, CDR1 is SGHVS, CDR2 FQNEAQ. DNA of the CDR3: TGTGCCAGCAGCTGGACTTCACTCAATTCACCCCTCCACTTT. It specifies CASSWTSLNSPLHF.

This rearrangement joins TRBV25-1 to TRBJ2-2, with a tentative D call TRBD1 (6 bases). Germline V gene sequence: CDR1 MGHDK, CDR2 SYGVNS. Trimming removed 6 bases from V and 5 bases from J, with 19 bases in between. The CDR3 runs to 16 residues. This CDR3 is CASRGGSGLATGELFF. CDR3 nucleotide sequence: TGTGCCAGCAGAGGGGGTTCTGGGCTAGCTACCGGGGAGCTGTTTTTT.

This chain uses TRBV4-3 with TRBJ1-4; TRBD1 matches 9 bases. The CDR3 has 16 amino acids. Per the germline V gene, CDR1 is LGHNA and CDR2 is YSLEER. V was pared by 0 bases and J by 7 bases, with 6 bases of the junction left unmatched. The CDR3, as DNA: TGCGCCAGCAGCCAAGAGATCGGGACAGGGAGTGAAAAACTGTTTTTT. This codes for CASSQEIGTGSEKLFF.

The J gene is TRBJ2-1, the V gene TRBV11-2, with D maybe TRBD2 (5 bases). The germline gives CDR1 SGHAT, CDR2 FQNNGV. Between the trimmed V and J ends, which lost 2 bases and 5 bases, there was a span of 13 bases. CDR3 length: 15 amino acids. CDR3 bases: TGTGCCAGCAGCTTACAGTTAACGGGAAACAATGAGCAGTTCTTC. Protein sequence: CASSLQLTGNNEQFF.

The gene calls are TRBV29-1 and TRBJ1-2; 7 bases match TRBD1. This CDR3 contains 13 residues. Per the germline V gene, CDR1 is SQVTM and CDR2 is ANQGSEA. V was clipped by 6 bases and J by 7 bases; unmatched bases: 11. The CDR3 sequence: CSVSLQGDGGYTF. The CDR3 DNA reads TGCAGCGTCTCTCTTCAGGGGGACGGTGGCTACACCTTC.

The V gene is TRBV9, the J gene TRBJ2-3; TRBD1 might be the D (5 bases). Germline CDR1 SGDLS, CDR2 YYNGEE. The V end lost 0 bases, the J end lost 2 bases, and 10 bases lay between the germline ends. This CDR3 is built from 15 residues. This chain's CDR3 is CASSVGAGPTDTQYF. As DNA, the CDR3 is TGTGCCAGCAGCGTAGGAGCAGGGCCCACAGATACGCAGTATTTT. Looking up the rest from reference TRBV9 and TRBJ2-3 gives the full variable domain: DSGVTQTPKHLITATGQRVTLRCSPRSGDLSVYWYQQSLDQGLQFLIQYYNGEERAKGNILERFSAQQFPDLHSELNLSSLELGDSALYFCASSVGAGPTDTQYFGPGTRLTVL.

CDR3 loop: CASSSLGLAVSNEQFF. As DNA, the CDR3 is TGTGCCAGCAGCTCCCTGGGACTAGCGGTCTCCAATGAGCAGTTCTTC. V and J are TRBV7-2 and TRBJ2-1; 11 nucleotides match TRBD2. Germline V gene sequence: CDR1 SGHTA, CDR2 FQGNSA. The CDR3 is 16 amino acids. V lost 4 bases to trimming and J lost 6 bases; unmatched junction nucleotides: 8.

The V and J genes are TRBV19 and TRBJ1-2, with D uncertain. CDR1 LNHDA and CDR2 SQIVND come from the germline V gene (reference sequence). CDR3 size: 15 residues. V shed 1 base and J shed 4 bases, with 13 bases lying between them. The CDR3: CASSIGLPGFYGYTF. Written as DNA, the CDR3 is TGTGCCAGTAGTATAGGACTCCCTGGATTCTATGGCTACACCTTC.